These T cell receptor beta chains were read from a single sample in a study of PD-L1 blockade in urothelial cancer. Sequencing used immunoSEQ multiplex PCR; TCRdb keeps in-frame clones, though not all of them. The repertoire includes around 130,000 clones, approximately 84% of them detected once, and around 3.2% sits in the top ten. The sequences come from PBMCs, collected around atezolizumab (anti-PD-L1) treatment. These receptors were obtained from a man aged 45-60 years with urothelial cancer. CDR3s include the opening cysteine and the closing phenylalanine or tryptophan. The order of the fields is CDR3 protein, CDR3 DNA, V gene, D gene, clone size, J gene. D genes are given only for firm matches. Part of the rows lack a size; the others show once, few, many or a class for expanded clones.

CASSPGLAGAETQYF TGTGCCAGCTCACCGGGACTAGCGGGAGCAGAGACCCAGTACTTC TRBV18 TRBD2 . TRBJ2-5
CASSVKRTGGGRAPSAAYEQYF TGTGCCAGCAGTGTAAAACGGACAGGGGGCGGTAGGGCCCCGAGTGCCGCCTACGAGCAGTACTTC TRBV27 TRBD1 . TRBJ2-7
CASSLLAAYEQYF TGTGCCAGCAGCTTACTAGCGGCTTACGAGCAGTACTTC TRBV5-8 TRBD2 . TRBJ2-7
CASGRGWAAYNEQFF TGTGCCAGCGGGAGGGGATGGGCCGCCTACAATGAGCAGTTCTTC TRBV25-1 TRBD2 . TRBJ2-1
CASSNSGPSGEPNEQFF TGCGCCAGCAGCAATAGTGGCCCTAGCGGGGAACCTAATGAGCAGTTCTTC TRBV5-1 TRBD2 . TRBJ2-1
CASSSPRQGGNTEAFF TGTGCCAGCAGTTCCCCCCGACAGGGGGGAAACACTGAAGCTTTCTTT TRBV28 TRBD1 . TRBJ1-1
CASSPPLGTGGTEAFF TGTGCCAGCTCACCACCGCTCGGGACAGGGGGAACTGAAGCTTTCTTT TRBV18 TRBD1 . TRBJ1-1
CASSLSPGQGNEKLFF TGTGCCAGCAGCCTGTCCCCGGGACAGGGTAATGAAAAACTGTTTTTT TRBV7-2 TRBD1 . TRBJ1-4
CASRGVRGPEEKLFF TGTGCCAGCAGGGGGGTGAGGGGGCCGGAAGAAAAACTGTTTTTT TRBV28 TRBD1 . TRBJ1-4
CAYCVILEAEAFF TGTGCCTACTGCGTCATACTAGAGGCTGAAGCTTTCTTT TRBV30 . . TRBJ1-1
CASSPPDWLGDTQYF TGTGCCAGCAGCCCTCCCGACTGGCTCGGAGATACGCAGTATTTT TRBV9 . . TRBJ2-3
CASSPEGGRETQYF TGTGCCAGCAGCCCAGAGGGAGGGAGAGAGACCCAGTACTTC TRBV4-2 TRBD2 . TRBJ2-5
CASSVGGTDTQYF TGTGCCAGCAGCGTAGGAGGGACAGATACGCAGTATTTT TRBV9 . . TRBJ2-3
CASSRGQGATEAFF TGTGCCAGCTCCCGAGGACAGGGGGCAACTGAAGCTTTCTTT TRBV18 TRBD1 . TRBJ1-1
CASSTGQYNEKLFF TGCGCCAGCAGTACTGGACAGTATAATGAAAAACTGTTTTTT TRBV5-1 . . TRBJ1-4
CASSAGGYEQYF TGTGCCAGCAGCGCAGGAGGGTACGAGCAGTACTTC TRBV7-2 . . TRBJ2-7
CASSIARTSGSGDTQYF TGTGCCAGTAGTATAGCGAGGACTAGCGGGAGCGGAGATACGCAGTATTTT TRBV19 TRBD2 . TRBJ2-3
CASSGRRSYEQYF TGTGCCAGCAGCGGCCGGAGGTCCTACGAGCAGTACTTC TRBV7-6 . . TRBJ2-7
CASSKNRGPQPRNQPQHF TGTGCCAGCAGTAAAAACAGGGGGCCCCAGCCCCGCAATCAGCCCCAGCATTTT TRBV28 TRBD1 once TRBJ1-5
CASSLFTGSQPQHF TGTGCCAGCAGTTTATTTACAGGGAGTCAGCCCCAGCATTTT TRBV27 . . TRBJ1-5